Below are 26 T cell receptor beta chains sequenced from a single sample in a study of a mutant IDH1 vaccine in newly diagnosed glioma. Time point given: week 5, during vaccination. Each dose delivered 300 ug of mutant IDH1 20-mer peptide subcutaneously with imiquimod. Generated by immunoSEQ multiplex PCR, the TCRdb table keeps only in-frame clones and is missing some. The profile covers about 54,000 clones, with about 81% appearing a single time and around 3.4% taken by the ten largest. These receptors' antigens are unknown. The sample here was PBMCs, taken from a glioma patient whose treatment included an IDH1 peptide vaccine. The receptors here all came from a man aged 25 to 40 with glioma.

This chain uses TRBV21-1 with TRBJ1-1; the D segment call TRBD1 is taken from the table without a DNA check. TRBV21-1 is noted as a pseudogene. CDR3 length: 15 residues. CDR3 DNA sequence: TGTGCCAGCAGCAAACTAAAACAGTTGAACACTGAAGCTTTCTTT. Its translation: CASSKLKQLNTEAFF.

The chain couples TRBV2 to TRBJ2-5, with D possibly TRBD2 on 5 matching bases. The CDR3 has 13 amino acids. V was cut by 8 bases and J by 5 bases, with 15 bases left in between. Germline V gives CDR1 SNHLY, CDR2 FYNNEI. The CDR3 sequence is CASGSGFEETQYF. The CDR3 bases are TGTGCCAGCGGGAGCGGCTTTGAGGAGACCCAGTACTTC.

The CDR3 region is CASSDGPRGSPLHF. In DNA, the CDR3 is TGTGCCAGCAGTGACGGGCCTCGGGGTTCACCCCTCCACTTT. J is TRBJ1-6 and V is TRBV2; D remains unclear. This CDR3 contains 14 residues. Germline V gives CDR1 SNHLY, CDR2 FYNNEI. The V and J ends lost 3 bases and 9 bases respectively, with 12 bases between them. Full variable domain (rest looked up from reference TRBV2 and TRBJ1-6): EPEVTQTPSHQVTQMGQEVILRCVPISNHLYFYWYRQILGQKVEFLVSFYNNEISEKSEIFDDQFSVERPDGSNFTLKIRSTKLEDSAMYFCASSDGPRGSPLHFGNGTRLTVT.

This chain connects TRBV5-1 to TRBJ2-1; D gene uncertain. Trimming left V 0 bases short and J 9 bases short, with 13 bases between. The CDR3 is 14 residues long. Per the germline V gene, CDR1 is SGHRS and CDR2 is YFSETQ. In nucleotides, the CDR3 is TGCGCCAGCAGCTTGGATCTCTACGCCCGTGAGCAGTTCTTC. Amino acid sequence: CASSLDLYAREQFF.

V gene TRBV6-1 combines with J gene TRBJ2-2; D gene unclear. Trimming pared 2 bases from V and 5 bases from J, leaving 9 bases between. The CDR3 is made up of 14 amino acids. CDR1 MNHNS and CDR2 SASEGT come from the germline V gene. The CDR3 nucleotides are TGTGCCAGCAGTGAATACGCTGGAACCGGGGAGCTGTTTTTT. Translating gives CASSEYAGTGELFF.

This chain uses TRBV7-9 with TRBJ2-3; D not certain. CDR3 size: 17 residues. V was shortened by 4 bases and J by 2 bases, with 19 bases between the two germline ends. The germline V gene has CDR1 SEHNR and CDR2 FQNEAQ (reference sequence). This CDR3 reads CASSSLSSFYITDTQYF. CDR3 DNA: TGTGCCAGCAGCTCACTATCCTCCTTTTATATCACAGATACGCAGTATTTT. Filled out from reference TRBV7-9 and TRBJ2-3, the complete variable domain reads DTGVSQNPRHKITKRGQNVTFRCDPISEHNRLYWYRQTLGQGPEFLTYFQNEAQLEKSRLLSDRFSAERPKGSFSTLEIQRTEQGDSAMYLCASSSLSSFYITDTQYFGPGTRLTVL.

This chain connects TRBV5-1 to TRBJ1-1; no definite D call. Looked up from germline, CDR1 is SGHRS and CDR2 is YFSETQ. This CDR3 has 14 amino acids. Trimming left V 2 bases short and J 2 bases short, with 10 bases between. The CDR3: CASSLQPTNTEAFF. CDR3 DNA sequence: TGCGCCAGCAGCTTACAGCCTACTAACACTGAAGCTTTCTTT. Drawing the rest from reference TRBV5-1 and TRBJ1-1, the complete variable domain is KAGVTQTPRYLIKTRGQQVTLSCSPISGHRSVSWYQQTPGQGLQFLFEYFSETQRNKGNFPGRFSGRQFSNSRSEMNVSTLELGDSALYLCASSLQPTNTEAFFGQGTRLTVV.

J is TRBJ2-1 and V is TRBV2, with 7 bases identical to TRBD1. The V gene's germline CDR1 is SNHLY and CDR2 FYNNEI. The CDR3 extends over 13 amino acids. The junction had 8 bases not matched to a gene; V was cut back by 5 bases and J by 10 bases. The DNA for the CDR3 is TGTGCCAGCAGTTCTGCTAGGACAGGAGAGCAGTTCTTC. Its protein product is CASSSARTGEQFF.

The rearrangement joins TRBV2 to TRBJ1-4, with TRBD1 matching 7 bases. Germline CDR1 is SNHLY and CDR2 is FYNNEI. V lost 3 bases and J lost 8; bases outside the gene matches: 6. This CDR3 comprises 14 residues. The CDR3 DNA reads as TGTGCCAGCAGTGATCACAGGGGAGGAGAAAAACTGTTTTTT. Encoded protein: CASSDHRGGEKLFF.

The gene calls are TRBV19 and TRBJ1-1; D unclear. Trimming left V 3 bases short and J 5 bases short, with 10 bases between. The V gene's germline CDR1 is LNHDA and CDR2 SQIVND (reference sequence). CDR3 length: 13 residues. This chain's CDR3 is CASSMGRLTEAFF. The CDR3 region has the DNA TGTGCCAGTAGTATGGGGAGGTTGACTGAAGCTTTCTTT.

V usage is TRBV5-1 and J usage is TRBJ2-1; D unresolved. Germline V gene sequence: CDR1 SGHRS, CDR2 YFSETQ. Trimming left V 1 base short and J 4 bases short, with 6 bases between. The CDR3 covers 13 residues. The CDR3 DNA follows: TGCGCCAGCAGCTTGACAGCTTACAATGAGCAGTTCTTC. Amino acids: CASSLTAYNEQFF.

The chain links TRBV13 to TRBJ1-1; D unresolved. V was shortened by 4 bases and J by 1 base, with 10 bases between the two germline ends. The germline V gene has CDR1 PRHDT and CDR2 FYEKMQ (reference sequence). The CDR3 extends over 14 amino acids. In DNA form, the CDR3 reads TGTGCCAGCAGCTCCCCGCCGGGGAACACTGAAGCTTTCTTT. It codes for CASSSPPGNTEAFF.

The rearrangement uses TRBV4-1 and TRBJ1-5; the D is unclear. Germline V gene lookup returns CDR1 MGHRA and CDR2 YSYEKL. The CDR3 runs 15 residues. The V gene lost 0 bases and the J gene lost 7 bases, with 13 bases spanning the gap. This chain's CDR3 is CASSQEPGLSQPQHF. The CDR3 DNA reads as TGCGCCAGCAGCCAAGAGCCTGGGTTGAGCCAGCCCCAGCATTTT.

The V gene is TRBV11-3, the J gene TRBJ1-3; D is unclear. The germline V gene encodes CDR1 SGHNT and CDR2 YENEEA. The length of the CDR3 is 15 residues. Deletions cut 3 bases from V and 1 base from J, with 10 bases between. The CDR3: CASSLSSSSGNTIYF. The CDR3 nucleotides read TGTGCCAGCAGCTTGAGTTCCAGTTCTGGAAACACCATATATTTT. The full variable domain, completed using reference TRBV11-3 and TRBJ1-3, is EAGVVQSPRYKIIEKKQPVAFWCNPISGHNTLYWYLQNLGQGPELLIRYENEEAVDDSQLPKDRFSAERLKGVDSTLKIQPAELGDSAVYLCASSLSSSSGNTIYFGEGSWLTVV.

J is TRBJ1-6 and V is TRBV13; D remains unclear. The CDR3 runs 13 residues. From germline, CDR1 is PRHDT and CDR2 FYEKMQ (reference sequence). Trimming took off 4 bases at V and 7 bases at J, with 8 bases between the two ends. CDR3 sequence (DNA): TGTGCCAGCAGCTCGGAGAGGAATTCACCCCTCCACTTT. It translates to CASSSERNSPLHF.

CDR3 protein: CASSPGSGELFF. The CDR3 DNA is TGTGCCAGCAGTCCTGGTTCCGGGGAGCTGTTTTTT. The V call is TRBV7-8, the J call TRBJ2-2, with D uncertain. V lost 6 bases and J 6 bases, leaving 8 bases between the germline ends. The CDR3 loop spans 12 amino acids. Per the germline V gene, CDR1 is SGHVS and CDR2 is FQNEAQ.

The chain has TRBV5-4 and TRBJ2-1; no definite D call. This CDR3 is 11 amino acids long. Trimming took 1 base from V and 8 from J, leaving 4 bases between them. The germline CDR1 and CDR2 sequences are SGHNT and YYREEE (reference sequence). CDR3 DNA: TGTGCCAGCAGCTTGAGAGATGAGCAGTTCTTC. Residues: CASSLRDEQFF.

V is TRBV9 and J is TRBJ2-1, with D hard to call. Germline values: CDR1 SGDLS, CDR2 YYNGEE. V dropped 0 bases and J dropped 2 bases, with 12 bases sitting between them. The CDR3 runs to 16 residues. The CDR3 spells CASSVGEELTYNEQFF. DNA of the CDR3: TGTGCCAGCAGCGTAGGCGAAGAGCTGACCTACAATGAGCAGTTCTTC. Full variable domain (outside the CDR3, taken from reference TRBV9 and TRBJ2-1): DSGVTQTPKHLITATGQRVTLRCSPRSGDLSVYWYQQSLDQGLQFLIQYYNGEERAKGNILERFSAQQFPDLHSELNLSSLELGDSALYFCASSVGEELTYNEQFFGPGTRLTVL.

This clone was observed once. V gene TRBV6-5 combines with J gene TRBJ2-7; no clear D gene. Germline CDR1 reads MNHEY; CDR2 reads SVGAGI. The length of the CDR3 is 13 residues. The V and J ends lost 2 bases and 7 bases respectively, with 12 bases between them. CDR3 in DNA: TGTGCCAGCAGTTACGGGCAGCCTCGGGAGCAGTACTTC. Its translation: CASSYGQPREQYF.

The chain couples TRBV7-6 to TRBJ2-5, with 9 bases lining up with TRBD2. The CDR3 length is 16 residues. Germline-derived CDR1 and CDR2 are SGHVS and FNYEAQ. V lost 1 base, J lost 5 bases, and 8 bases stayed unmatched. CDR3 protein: CASSLGTSAGEETQYF. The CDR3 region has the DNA TGTGCCAGCAGCTTAGGGACTAGCGCGGGGGAGGAGACCCAGTACTTC.

The CDR3 is CASSTSGGAAGELFF. DNA of the CDR3: TGTGCCAGCAGTACTAGCGGGGGGGCCGCCGGGGAGCTGTTTTTT. This chain joins TRBV6-4 and TRBJ2-2, with 13 bases that match TRBD2. The CDR3 extends over 15 amino acids. Unmatched junction bases numbered 3, after V lost 5 bases and J lost 6 bases. Germline V gene lookup returns CDR1 MRHNA and CDR2 SNTAGT.

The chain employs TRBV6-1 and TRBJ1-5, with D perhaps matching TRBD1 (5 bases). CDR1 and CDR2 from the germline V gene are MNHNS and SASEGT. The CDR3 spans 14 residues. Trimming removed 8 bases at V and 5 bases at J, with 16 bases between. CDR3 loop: CASGGGSHYQPQHF. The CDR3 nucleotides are TGTGCCAGCGGGGGGGGATCTCACTATCAGCCCCAGCATTTT.

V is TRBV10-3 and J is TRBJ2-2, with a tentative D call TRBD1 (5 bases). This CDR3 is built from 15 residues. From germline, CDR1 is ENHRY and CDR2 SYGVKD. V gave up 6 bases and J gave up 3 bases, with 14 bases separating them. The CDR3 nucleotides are TGTGCCATCAGGAAAGGGGTAGCTGACACCGGGGAGCTGTTTTTT. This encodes CAIRKGVADTGELFF.

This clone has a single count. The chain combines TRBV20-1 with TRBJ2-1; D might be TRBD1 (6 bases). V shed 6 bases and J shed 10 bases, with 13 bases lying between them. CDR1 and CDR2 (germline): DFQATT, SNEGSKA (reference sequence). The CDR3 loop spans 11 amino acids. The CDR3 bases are TGCAGTGCCCTCGAGGACAGCGAGCAGTTCTTC. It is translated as CSALEDSEQFF.

CDR3 region: CASSLDTGGGYGYTF. In DNA, the CDR3 is TGCGCCAGCAGCTTGGATACAGGGGGAGGGTATGGCTACACCTTC. The genes are TRBV5-1 and TRBJ1-2, with 8 nucleotides matching TRBD1. CDR1 is SGHRS and CDR2 is YFSETQ in the germline V gene. This CDR3 is 15 amino acids long. V trimming: 0 bases; J trimming: 5 bases; junction bases outside the gene matches: 6.

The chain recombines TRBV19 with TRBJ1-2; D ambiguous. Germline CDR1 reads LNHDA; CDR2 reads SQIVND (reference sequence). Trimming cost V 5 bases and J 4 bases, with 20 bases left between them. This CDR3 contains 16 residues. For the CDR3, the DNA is TGTGCCAGTAGTCCACTTGCGGGGTACAGCCCCTATGGCTACACCTTC. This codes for CASSPLAGYSPYGYTF.